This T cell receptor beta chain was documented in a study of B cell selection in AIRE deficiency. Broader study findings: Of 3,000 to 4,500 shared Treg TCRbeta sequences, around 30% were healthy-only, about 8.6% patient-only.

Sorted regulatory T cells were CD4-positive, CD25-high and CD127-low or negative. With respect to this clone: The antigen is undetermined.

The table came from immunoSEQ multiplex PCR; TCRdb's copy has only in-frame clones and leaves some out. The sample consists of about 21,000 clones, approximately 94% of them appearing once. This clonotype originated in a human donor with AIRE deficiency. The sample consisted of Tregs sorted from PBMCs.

The CDR3 nucleotides are TGTGCCAGCAGCGTAGGGGGGACTAGCGTGTACGAGCAGTACTTC. It is translated as CASSVGGTSVYEQYF. The V and J genes are TRBV9 and TRBJ2-7, with TRBD2 matching 10 bases. This CDR3 is 15 amino acids long. V shed 0 bases and J 4 bases; nucleotides not matched to a gene: 4. Germline V gene lookup returns CDR1 SGDLS and CDR2 YYNGEE. The full variable domain, completed using reference TRBV9 and TRBJ2-7, is DSGVTQTPKHLITATGQRVTLRCSPRSGDLSVYWYQQSLDQGLQFLIQYYNGEERAKGNILERFSAQQFPDLHSELNLSSLELGDSALYFCASSVGGTSVYEQYFGPGTRLTVT.